This T cell receptor beta chain was recovered during a study of early T cells in non-severe SARS-CoV-2 infection. Study details: Sequencing input comprised bulk RNA from unsorted whole blood; chain pairing was not available.

Details on this clonotype: Its matching antigen is unknown.

Study-wide points: Matches to VDJdb favored anti-spike CD8 responses and missed private and CD4 specificities.

Researchers tagged individual cDNA molecules with unique molecular identifiers. TCRdb fed the 5' RACE reads into MiXCR, producing one record per CDR3 protein. The sample records about 110,000 distinct CDR3 sequences, about an eighth being singletons. This clonotype originated in an adult who was a healthcare worker with PCR-confirmed SARS-CoV-2 infection or an uninfected control (not recorded which). Sequenced material: whole blood.

CDR3 sequence: CASSGGSRGQGQMNTEAFF. DNA of the CDR3: TGTGCCAGCAGCGGAGGTTCCCGGGGACAGGGGCAAATGAACACTGAAGCTTTCTTT. The chain combines TRBV11-2 with TRBJ1-1; 10 bases are a match to TRBD1. The ends lost 5 bases at V and 0 bases at J; junction bases unmatched: 15. Germline loops: CDR1 SGHAT, CDR2 FQNNGV. The CDR3 contains 19 residues.